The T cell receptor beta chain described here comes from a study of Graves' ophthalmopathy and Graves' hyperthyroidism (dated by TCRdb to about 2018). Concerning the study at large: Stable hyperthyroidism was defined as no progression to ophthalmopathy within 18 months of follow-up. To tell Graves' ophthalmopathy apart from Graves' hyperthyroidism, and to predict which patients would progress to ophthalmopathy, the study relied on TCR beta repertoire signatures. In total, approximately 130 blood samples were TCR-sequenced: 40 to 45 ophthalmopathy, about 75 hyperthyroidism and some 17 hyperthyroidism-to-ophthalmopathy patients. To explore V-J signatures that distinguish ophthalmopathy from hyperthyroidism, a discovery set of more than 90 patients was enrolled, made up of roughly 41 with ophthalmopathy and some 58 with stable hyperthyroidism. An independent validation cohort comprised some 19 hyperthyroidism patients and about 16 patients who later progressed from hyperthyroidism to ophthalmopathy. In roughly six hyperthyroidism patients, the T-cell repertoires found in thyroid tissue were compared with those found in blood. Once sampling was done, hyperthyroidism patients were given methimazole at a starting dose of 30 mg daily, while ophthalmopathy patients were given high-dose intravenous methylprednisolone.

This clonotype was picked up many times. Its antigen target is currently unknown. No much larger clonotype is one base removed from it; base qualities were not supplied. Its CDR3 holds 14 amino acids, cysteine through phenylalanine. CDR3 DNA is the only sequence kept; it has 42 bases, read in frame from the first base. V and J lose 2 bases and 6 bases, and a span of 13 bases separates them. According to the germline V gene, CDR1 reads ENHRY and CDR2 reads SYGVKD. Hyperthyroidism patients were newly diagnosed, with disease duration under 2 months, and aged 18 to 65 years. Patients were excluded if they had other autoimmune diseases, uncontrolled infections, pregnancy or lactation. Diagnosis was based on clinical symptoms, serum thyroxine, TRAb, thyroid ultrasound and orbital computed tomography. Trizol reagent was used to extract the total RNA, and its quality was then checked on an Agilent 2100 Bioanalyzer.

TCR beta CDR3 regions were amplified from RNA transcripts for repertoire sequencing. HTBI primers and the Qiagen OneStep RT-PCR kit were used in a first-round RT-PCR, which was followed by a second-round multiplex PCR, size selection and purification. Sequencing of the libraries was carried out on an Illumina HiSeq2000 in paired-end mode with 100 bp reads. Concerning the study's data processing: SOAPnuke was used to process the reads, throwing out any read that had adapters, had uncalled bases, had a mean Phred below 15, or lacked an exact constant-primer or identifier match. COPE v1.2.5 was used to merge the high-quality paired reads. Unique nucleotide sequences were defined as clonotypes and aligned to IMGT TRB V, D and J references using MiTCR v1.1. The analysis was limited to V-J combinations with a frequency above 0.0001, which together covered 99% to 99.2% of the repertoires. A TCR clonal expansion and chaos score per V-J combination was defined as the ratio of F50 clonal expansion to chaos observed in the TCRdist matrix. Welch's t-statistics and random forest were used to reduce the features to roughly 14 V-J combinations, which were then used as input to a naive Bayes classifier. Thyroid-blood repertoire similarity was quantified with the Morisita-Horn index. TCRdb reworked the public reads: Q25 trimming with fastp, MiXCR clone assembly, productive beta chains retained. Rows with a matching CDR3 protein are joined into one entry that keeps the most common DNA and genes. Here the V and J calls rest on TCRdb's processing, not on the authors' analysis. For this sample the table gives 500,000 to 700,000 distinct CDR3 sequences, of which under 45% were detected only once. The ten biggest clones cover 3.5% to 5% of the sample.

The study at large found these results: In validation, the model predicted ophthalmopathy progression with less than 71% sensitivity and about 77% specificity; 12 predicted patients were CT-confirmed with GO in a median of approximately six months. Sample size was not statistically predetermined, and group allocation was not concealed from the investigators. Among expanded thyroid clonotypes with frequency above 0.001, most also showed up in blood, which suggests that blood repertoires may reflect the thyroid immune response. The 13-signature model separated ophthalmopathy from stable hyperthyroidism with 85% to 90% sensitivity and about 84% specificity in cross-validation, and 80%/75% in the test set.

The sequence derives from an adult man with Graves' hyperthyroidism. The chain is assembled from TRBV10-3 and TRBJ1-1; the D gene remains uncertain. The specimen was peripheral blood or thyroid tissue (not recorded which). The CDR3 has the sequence CAISETKGMAEAFF. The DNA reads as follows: TGTGCCATCAGTGAGACTAAAGGGATGGCTGAAGCTTTCTTT.